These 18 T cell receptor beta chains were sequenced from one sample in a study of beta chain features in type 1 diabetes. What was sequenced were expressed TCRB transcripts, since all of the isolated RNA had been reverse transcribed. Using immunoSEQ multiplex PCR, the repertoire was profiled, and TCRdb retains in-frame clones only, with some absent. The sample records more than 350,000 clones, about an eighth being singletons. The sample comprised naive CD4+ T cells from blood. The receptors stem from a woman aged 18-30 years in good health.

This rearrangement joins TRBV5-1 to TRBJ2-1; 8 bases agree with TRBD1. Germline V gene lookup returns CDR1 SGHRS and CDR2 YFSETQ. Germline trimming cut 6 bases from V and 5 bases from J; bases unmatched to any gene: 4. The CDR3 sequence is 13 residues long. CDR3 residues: CASTRTGNNEQFF. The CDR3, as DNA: TGCGCCAGCACCCGGACAGGGAACAATGAGCAGTTCTTC.

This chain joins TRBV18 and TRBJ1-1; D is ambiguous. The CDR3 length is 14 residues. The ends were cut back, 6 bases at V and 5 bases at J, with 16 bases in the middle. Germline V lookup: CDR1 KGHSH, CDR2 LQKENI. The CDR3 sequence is CASSHRAYKTEAFF. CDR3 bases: TGTGCCAGCTCGCATCGAGCCTACAAGACTGAAGCTTTCTTT.

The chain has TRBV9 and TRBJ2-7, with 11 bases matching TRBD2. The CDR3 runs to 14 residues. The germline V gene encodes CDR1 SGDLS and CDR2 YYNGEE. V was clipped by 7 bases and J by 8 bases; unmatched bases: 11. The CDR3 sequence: CASGSSGTSGKQYF. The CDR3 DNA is TGTGCCAGCGGCTCCTCCGGGACTAGCGGCAAGCAGTACTTC.

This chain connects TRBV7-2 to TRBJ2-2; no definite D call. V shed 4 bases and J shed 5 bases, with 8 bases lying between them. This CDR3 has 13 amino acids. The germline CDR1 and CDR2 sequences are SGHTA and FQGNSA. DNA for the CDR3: TGTGCCAGCAGCTCCGGGCGTACCGGGGAGCTGTTTTTT. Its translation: CASSSGRTGELFF.

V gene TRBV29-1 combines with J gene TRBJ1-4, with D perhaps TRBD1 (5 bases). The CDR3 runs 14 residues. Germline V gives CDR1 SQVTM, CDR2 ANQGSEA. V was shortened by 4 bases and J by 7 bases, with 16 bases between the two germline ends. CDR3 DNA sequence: TGCAGCGTTGGGGGCCGGGGATTTACTGAAAAACTGTTTTTT. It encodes CSVGGRGFTEKLFF.

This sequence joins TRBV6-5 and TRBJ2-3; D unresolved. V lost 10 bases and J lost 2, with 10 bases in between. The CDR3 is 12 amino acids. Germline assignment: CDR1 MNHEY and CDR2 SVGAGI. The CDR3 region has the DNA TGTGCCACCTCCCCAACCACAGATACGCAGTATTTT. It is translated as CATSPTTDTQYF.

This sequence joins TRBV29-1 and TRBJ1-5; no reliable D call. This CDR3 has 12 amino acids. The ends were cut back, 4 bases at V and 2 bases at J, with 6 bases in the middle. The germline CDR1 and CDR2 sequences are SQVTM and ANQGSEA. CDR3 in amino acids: CSVAVGNQPQHF. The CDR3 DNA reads TGCAGCGTTGCGGTGGGCAATCAGCCCCAGCATTTT.

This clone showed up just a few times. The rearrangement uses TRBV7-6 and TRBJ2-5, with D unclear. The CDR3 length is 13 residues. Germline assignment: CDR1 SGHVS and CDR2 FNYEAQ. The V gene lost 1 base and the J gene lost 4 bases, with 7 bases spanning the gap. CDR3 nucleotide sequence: TGTGCCAGCAGCTTAGTAATTGTAGAGACCCAGTACTTC. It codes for CASSLVIVETQYF. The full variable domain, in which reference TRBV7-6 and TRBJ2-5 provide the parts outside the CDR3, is GAGVSQSPRYKVTKRGQDVALRCDPISGHVSLYWYRQALGQGPEFLTYFNYEAQQDKSGLPNDRFSAERPEGSISTLTIQRTEQRDSAMYRCASSLVIVETQYFGPGTRLLVL.

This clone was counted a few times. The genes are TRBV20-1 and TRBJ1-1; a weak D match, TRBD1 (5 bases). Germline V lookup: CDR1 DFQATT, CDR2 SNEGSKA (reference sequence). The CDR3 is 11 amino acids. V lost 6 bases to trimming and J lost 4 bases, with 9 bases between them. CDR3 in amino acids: CSATGLTEAFF. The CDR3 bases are TGCAGTGCCACAGGTCTCACTGAAGCTTTCTTT.

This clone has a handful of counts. CDR3 protein: CASSITELAGANVLTF. The CDR3 DNA sequence: TGTGCCAGCAGCATAACCGAACTGGCTGGGGCCAACGTCCTGACTTTC. The chain is built from TRBV7-9 and TRBJ2-6; the D is unclear. The CDR3 sequence is 16 residues long. CDR1 and CDR2 (germline): SEHNR, FQNEAQ (reference sequence). V dropped 5 bases and J dropped 2 bases, with 13 bases sitting between them.

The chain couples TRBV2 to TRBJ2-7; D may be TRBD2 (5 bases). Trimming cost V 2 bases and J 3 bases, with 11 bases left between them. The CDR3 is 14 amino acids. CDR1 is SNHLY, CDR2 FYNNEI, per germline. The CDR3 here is CASSESLANYEQYV. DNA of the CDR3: TGTGCCAGCAGTGAAAGCCTAGCCAACTACGAGCAGTACGTC.

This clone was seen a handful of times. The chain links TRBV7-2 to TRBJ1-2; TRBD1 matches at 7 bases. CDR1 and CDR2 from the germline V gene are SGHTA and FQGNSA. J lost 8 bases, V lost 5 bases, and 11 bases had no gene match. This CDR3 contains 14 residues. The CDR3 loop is CASSRRRQGEGYTF. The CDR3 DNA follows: TGTGCCAGCAGCCGCCGGAGACAGGGCGAGGGCTACACCTTC.

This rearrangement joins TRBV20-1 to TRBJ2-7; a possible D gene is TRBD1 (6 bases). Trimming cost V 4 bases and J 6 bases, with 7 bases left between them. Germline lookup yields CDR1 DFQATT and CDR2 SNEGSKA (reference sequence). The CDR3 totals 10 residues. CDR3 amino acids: CSAKGVEQYF. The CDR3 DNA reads TGCAGTGCTAAGGGGGTCGAGCAGTACTTC.

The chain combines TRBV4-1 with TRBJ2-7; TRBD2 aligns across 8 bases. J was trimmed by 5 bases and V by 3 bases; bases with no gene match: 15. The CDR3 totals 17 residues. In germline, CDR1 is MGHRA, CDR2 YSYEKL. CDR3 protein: CASSHPIVGGRQNEQYF. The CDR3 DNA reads TGCGCCAGCAGCCACCCGATTGTGGGCGGGAGGCAGAACGAGCAGTACTTC.

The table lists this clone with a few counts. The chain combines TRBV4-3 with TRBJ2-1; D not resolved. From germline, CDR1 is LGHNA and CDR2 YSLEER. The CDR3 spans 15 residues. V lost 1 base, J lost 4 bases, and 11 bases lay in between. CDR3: CASSQVLVTYNEQFF. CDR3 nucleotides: TGCGCCAGCAGCCAAGTCCTGGTTACGTACAATGAGCAGTTCTTC.

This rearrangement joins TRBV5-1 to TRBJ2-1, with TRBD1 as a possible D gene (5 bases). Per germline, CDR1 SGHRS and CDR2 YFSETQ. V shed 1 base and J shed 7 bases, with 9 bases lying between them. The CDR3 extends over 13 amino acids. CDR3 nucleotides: TGCGCCAGCAGCTTGCGACAGAGGAATGAGCAGTTCTTC. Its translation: CASSLRQRNEQFF.

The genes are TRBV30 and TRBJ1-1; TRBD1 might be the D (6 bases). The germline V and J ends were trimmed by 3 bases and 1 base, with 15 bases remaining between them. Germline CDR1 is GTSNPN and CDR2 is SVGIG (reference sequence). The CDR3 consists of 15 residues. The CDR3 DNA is TGTGCCTGGAGGAAAGCCGACAGGTCGAACACTGAAGCTTTCTTT. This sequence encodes CAWRKADRSNTEAFF.

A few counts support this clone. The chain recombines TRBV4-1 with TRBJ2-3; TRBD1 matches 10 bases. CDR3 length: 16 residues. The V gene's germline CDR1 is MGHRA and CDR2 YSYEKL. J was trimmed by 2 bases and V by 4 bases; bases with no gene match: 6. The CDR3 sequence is CASSLPGTGATDTQYF. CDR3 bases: TGCGCCAGCAGCCTCCCCGGGACAGGGGCCACAGATACGCAGTATTTT.